These 3 T cell receptor beta chains share one sample of origin, sequenced in a study of blood T cell repertoires in COVID-19. This table comes from immunoSEQ multiplex PCR, and its TCRdb copy is limited to in-frame clones, with some not included. The sample records around 140,000 clones, 84% being singletons. Input material: peripheral blood. These receptors were taken from a man younger than 40 with COVID-19, enrolled during active disease.

The rearrangement joins TRBV28 to TRBJ2-5; TRBD1 is a possible D gene (7 bases). This CDR3 is built from 15 residues. The V gene lost 9 bases and the J gene lost 4 bases, with 21 bases spanning the gap. Germline V gene sequence: CDR1 MDHEN, CDR2 SYDVKM. This CDR3 reads CASSSGGRVGETQYF. Written as DNA, the CDR3 is TGTGCCAGTTCGTCAGGGGGGCGGGTTGGAGAGACCCAGTACTTC.

This clone was observed a few times. The V gene is TRBV19, the J gene TRBJ2-3, with unresolved D. V lost 2 bases and J 6 bases, leaving 18 bases between the germline ends. The CDR3 extends over 16 amino acids. The germline V gene has CDR1 LNHDA and CDR2 SQIVND (reference sequence). The CDR3 is CASSILTPSSIDTQYF. The CDR3 DNA reads as TGTGCCAGTAGTATACTGACACCGTCGAGCATCGATACGCAGTATTTT.

This chain joins TRBV13 and TRBJ1-3, with D unresolved. Germline-derived CDR1 and CDR2 are PRHDT and FYEKMQ (reference sequence). The CDR3 runs to 13 residues. Trimming removed 5 bases from V and 1 base from J, with 6 bases in between. The CDR3 region is CASSLFSGNTIYF. In DNA form, the CDR3 reads TGTGCCAGCAGCCTATTTTCTGGAAACACCATATATTTT.